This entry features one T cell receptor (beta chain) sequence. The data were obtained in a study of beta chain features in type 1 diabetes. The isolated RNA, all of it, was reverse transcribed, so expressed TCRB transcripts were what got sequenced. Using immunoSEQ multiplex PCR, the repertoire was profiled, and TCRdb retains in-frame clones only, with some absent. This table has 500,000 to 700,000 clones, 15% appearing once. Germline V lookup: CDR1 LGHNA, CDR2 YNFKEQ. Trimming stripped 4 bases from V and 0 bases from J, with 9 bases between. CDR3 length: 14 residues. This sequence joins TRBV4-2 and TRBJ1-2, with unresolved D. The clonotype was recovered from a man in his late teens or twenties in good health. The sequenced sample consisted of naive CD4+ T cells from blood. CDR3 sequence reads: CASSLRGSNYGYTF. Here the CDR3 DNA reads TGTGCCAGCAGCCTCCGCGGATCTAACTATGGCTACACCTTC.